This TCR beta chain was observed in a study of cytomegalovirus exposure and HLA in healthy donors. Study summary: Researchers previously reported finding more than 100 million unique TCR beta sequences from 170 million or so T cells. Study results and caveats: High sensitivity and specificity were reportedly achieved when the classifier diagnosed cytomegalovirus status.

To note about this clone: Its antigen is as yet unknown.

PCR amplification relied on 60 Vbeta primers (plus 13 Jbeta primers). The table came from immunoSEQ multiplex PCR; TCRdb's copy has only in-frame clones and leaves some out. The sample has some 140,000 clones, about three quarters seen once; the top ten hold roughly 1.3%. The clonotype originates from a male donor in good health and CMV-seropositive. The sequencing input was PBMCs.

The CDR3 loop is CASSPFGGSSYEQYF. The CDR3 nucleotides are TGTGCCAGCAGCCCCTTCGGCGGTAGCTCCTACGAGCAGTACTTC. The chain is built from TRBV11-3 and TRBJ2-5, with D unclear. The J call is in doubt because the DNA end fits TRBJ2-7 better. Germline CDR1 reads SGHNT; CDR2 reads YENEEA. The CDR3 sequence is 15 residues long.